This TCR beta chain was identified during a study of cytomegalovirus exposure and HLA in healthy donors. It was with 60 Vbeta and 13 Jbeta primers that the PCR ran. TCRdb keeps only in-frame clones here, not all; method: immunoSEQ multiplex PCR. The sample has around 200,000 clones. General study points: Highly shared variants forming one cluster were likely a sequencing artifact. Later on, a genetic analysis was performed. It linked a missense variant in DCLRE1C with V- and J-gene trimming of TCR beta. In a later analysis, TCR association rates varied by HLA locus: DRB1 most, HLA-C fewest. The authors enumerated some 170 TCR beta chains as linked to cytomegalovirus.

Turning to this clone: The target antigen is unknown.

Germline lookup yields CDR1 SGHTA and CDR2 FQGNSA. CDR3 length: 15 amino acids. V was clipped by 3 bases and J by 4 bases, with 14 bases between them. The chain recombines TRBV7-2 with TRBJ2-3; D is possibly TRBD2 (6 bases). Sequencing was performed on PBMCs. This clonotype originated in a girl aged 2-10 years in good health and CMV-seropositive. The CDR3 DNA reads as TGTGCCAGCAGCTTTAGCGGTGCATGGCCAGATACGCAGTATTTT. Protein: CASSFSGAWPDTQYF.